This TCR beta chain was captured in a study of blood T cell repertoires in COVID-19. In the study's own analysis: Counts of nucleated cells, estimated from reference gene primer amplification, were obtained. Profiled with immunoSEQ multiplex PCR; TCRdb holds only in-frame clones, not every one. For V, J and clone size, that table is used; D and trimming come from the DNA. The sample has about 250,000 clones, around 90% seen once. Germline CDR1 and CDR2: SNHLY and FYNNEI. There are 15 residues in the CDR3. V lost 5 bases, J lost 7 bases, and 18 bases lay in between. The receptor was isolated from an elderly man with acute or convalescent COVID-19. The V gene is TRBV2, the J gene TRBJ1-3; maybe TRBD1 (5 bases). The specimen sequenced was peripheral blood. The CDR3 loop is CASSLHRSGRNTIYF. The CDR3 DNA reads TGTGCCAGCAGTCTTCACAGGTCAGGGAGGAACACCATATATTTT.